The rows below give T cell receptor beta chains drawn from one sample of a study of a mutant IDH1 vaccine in newly diagnosed glioma. Sequencing was performed with immunoSEQ multiplex PCR; in TCRdb, only in-frame clones are kept and a portion is missing. There are 88,000 or so clones in the sample; roughly 85% occur only once, and 2% to 2.5% lies in the top ten. Their target antigens are unknown. Here the sequenced sample was PBMCs, taken from a glioma patient whose treatment included an IDH1 peptide vaccine. These TCRs come from a man aged 30-40 years with glioma. Some clones in this sample may be carry-over from other donors' samples. CDR3s include the opening cysteine and the closing phenylalanine or tryptophan. The order of the fields is V gene, clone size, D gene, J gene, CDR3 protein, CDR3 DNA. A D gene is named only where the DNA matches it firmly. Clone size is shown for a subset of rows, as once, few, many or a class of expanded clone.

v_call: TRBV5-4
clone_size: once
d_call: -
j_call: TRBJ1-2
cdr3_aa: CASSLAETLGYTF
cdr3_nt: TGTGCCAGCAGCTTGGCCGAGACCCTTGGCTACACCTTC

v_call: TRBV2
clone_size: -
d_call: TRBD1
j_call: TRBJ1-5
cdr3_aa: CASSVRTGNQPQHF
cdr3_nt: TGTGCCAGCAGTGTTAGGACAGGGAATCAGCCCCAGCATTTC

v_call: TRBV9
clone_size: -
d_call: TRBD1
j_call: TRBJ2-4
cdr3_aa: CASSGQGGKNIQYF
cdr3_nt: TGTGCCAGCAGCGGACAGGGCGGCAAAAACATTCAGTACTTC

v_call: TRBV27
clone_size: -
d_call: TRBD1
j_call: TRBJ2-1
cdr3_aa: CAGSIGTDNEQFF
cdr3_nt: TGTGCCGGCAGTATTGGGACAGACAATGAGCAGTTCTTC

v_call: TRBV4-2
clone_size: -
d_call: -
j_call: TRBJ1-2
cdr3_aa: CASSQDPINIQRLYGYTF
cdr3_nt: TGTGCCAGCAGCCAAGATCCAATTAACATACAGCGCCTCTATGGCTACACCTTC

v_call: TRBV19
clone_size: -
d_call: -
j_call: TRBJ1-1
cdr3_aa: CASSPRRLETEAFF
cdr3_nt: TGTGCCAGTAGTCCGAGACGCCTTGAGACTGAAGCTTTCTTT

v_call: TRBV2
clone_size: few
d_call: -
j_call: TRBJ1-2
cdr3_aa: CAINPVVGYTF
cdr3_nt: TGTGCCATTAATCCCGTCGTAGGCTACACCTTC

v_call: TRBV5-1
clone_size: -
d_call: -
j_call: TRBJ2-1
cdr3_aa: CASSLQGLDNEQFF
cdr3_nt: TGCGCCAGCAGCTTACAGGGTTTGGACAATGAGCAGTTCTTC

v_call: TRBV5-8
clone_size: few
d_call: -
j_call: TRBJ1-2
cdr3_aa: CASRGRIYGYTF
cdr3_nt: TGTGCCAGCAGAGGACGGATCTATGGCTACACCTTC

v_call: TRBV28
clone_size: -
d_call: -
j_call: TRBJ2-5
cdr3_aa: CASSFRSVETQYF
cdr3_nt: TGTGCCAGCAGTTTCCGTAGTGTGGAGACCCAGTACTTC

v_call: TRBV4-1
clone_size: -
d_call: TRBD1
j_call: TRBJ1-2
cdr3_aa: CASSQDGQGRGGYTF
cdr3_nt: TGCGCCAGCAGCCAAGATGGACAGGGGAGAGGTGGCTACACCTTC

v_call: TRBV28
clone_size: -
d_call: -
j_call: TRBJ2-3
cdr3_aa: CASSFDVQGTDTQYF
cdr3_nt: TGTGCCAGCAGTTTCGATGTCCAGGGGACAGATACGCAGTATTTT

v_call: TRBV29-1
clone_size: few
d_call: -
j_call: TRBJ2-7
cdr3_aa: CSVLGGDYEQYF
cdr3_nt: TGCAGCGTTCTGGGGGGCGATTACGAGCAGTACTTC

v_call: TRBV19
clone_size: -
d_call: TRBD1
j_call: TRBJ1-2
cdr3_aa: CASTRTGLNYGYTF
cdr3_nt: TGTGCCAGTACCCGGACAGGGCTTAACTATGGCTACACCTTC

v_call: TRBV5-4
clone_size: -
d_call: -
j_call: TRBJ1-3
cdr3_aa: CASSLDWGTGNTIYF
cdr3_nt: TGTGCCAGCAGCTTGGATTGGGGGACTGGAAACACCATATATTTT

v_call: TRBV30
clone_size: -
d_call: TRBD1
j_call: TRBJ1-1
cdr3_aa: CAWSVNIRTGGTEAFF
cdr3_nt: TGTGCCTGGAGTGTAAACATCCGGACAGGGGGCACTGAAGCTTTCTTT

v_call: TRBV29-1
clone_size: -
d_call: TRBD1
j_call: TRBJ1-1
cdr3_aa: CSVDEQGWAFF
cdr3_nt: TGCAGCGTTGATGAACAGGGGTGGGCTTTCTTT

v_call: TRBV5-1
clone_size: -
d_call: TRBD1
j_call: TRBJ2-7
cdr3_aa: CASSLVPTGSSYEQYF
cdr3_nt: TGCGCCAGCAGCTTGGTTCCGACAGGGAGCTCCTACGAGCAGTACTTC

v_call: TRBV9
clone_size: -
d_call: -
j_call: TRBJ1-2
cdr3_aa: CASSPAGGIHGYTF
cdr3_nt: TGTGCCAGCAGCCCAGCAGGCGGGATCCATGGCTACACCTTC

v_call: TRBV7-6
clone_size: once
d_call: TRBD1
j_call: TRBJ2-3
cdr3_aa: CASSFAGGPADTQYF
cdr3_nt: TGTGCCAGCAGTTTTGCAGGGGGACCCGCAGATACGCAGTATTTT

v_call: TRBV6-1
clone_size: -
d_call: -
j_call: TRBJ2-3
cdr3_aa: CASSEGDSTDTQYF
cdr3_nt: TGTGCCAGCAGTGAAGGGGATAGCACAGATACGCAGTATTTT

v_call: TRBV5-4
clone_size: -
d_call: -
j_call: TRBJ2-3
cdr3_aa: CASSLGAGLDTQYF
cdr3_nt: TGTGCCAGCAGCCTTGGTGCGGGGTTAGATACGCAGTATTTT

v_call: TRBV5-6
clone_size: -
d_call: -
j_call: TRBJ1-2
cdr3_aa: CASSFEGPNYGYTF
cdr3_nt: TGTGCCAGCAGCTTTGAGGGGCCGAACTATGGCTACACCTTC

v_call: TRBV20-1
clone_size: -
d_call: -
j_call: TRBJ2-7
cdr3_aa: CSARLAYEQYF
cdr3_nt: TGCAGTGCTAGACTTGCCTACGAGCAGTACTTC

v_call: TRBV30
clone_size: -
d_call: TRBD1
j_call: TRBJ1-1
cdr3_aa: CAWRGTGGQTEAFF
cdr3_nt: TGTGCCTGGAGGGGGACAGGGGGCCAGACTGAAGCTTTCTTT

v_call: TRBV10-3
clone_size: once
d_call: -
j_call: TRBJ1-5
cdr3_aa: CAISGSPNQPQHF
cdr3_nt: TGTGCCATCAGTGGATCCCCCAATCAGCCCCAGCATTTT

v_call: TRBV5-1
clone_size: -
d_call: -
j_call: TRBJ2-3
cdr3_aa: CASSSGQSTDTQYF
cdr3_nt: TGCGCCAGCAGCTCAGGACAGAGCACAGATACGCAGTATTTT

v_call: TRBV13
clone_size: few
d_call: TRBD1
j_call: TRBJ2-5
cdr3_aa: CASSLRTGGSETQYF
cdr3_nt: TGTGCCAGCAGCTTGAGGACAGGGGGTAGCGAGACCCAGTACTTC

v_call: TRBV10-3
clone_size: -
d_call: TRBD1
j_call: TRBJ1-1
cdr3_aa: CAISTGVNTEAFF
cdr3_nt: TGTGCCATCAGCACAGGGGTGAACACTGAAGCTTTCTTT

v_call: TRBV7-8
clone_size: once
d_call: -
j_call: TRBJ1-2
cdr3_aa: CASSFRGRGYTF
cdr3_nt: TGTGCCAGCAGCTTCCGAGGACGTGGCTACACCTTC

v_call: TRBV11-2
clone_size: -
d_call: -
j_call: TRBJ2-4
cdr3_aa: CASSLDLRQGHIQYF
cdr3_nt: TGTGCCAGCAGCTTAGATCTCCGCCAGGGGCACATTCAGTACTTC

v_call: TRBV7-9
clone_size: -
d_call: TRBD1
j_call: TRBJ1-6
cdr3_aa: CASSGTDLSPLHF
cdr3_nt: TGTGCCAGCAGCGGGACAGACCTTTCACCCCTCCACTTT

v_call: TRBV6-6
clone_size: few
d_call: TRBD1
j_call: TRBJ1-1
cdr3_aa: CASTADRVYNAFF
cdr3_nt: TGTGCCAGCACCGCCGACAGGGTATACAATGCTTTCTTT